Below are 21 T cell receptor beta chains sequenced from a single sample in a study of blood T cell repertoires in COVID-19. Sequencing used immunoSEQ multiplex PCR; TCRdb keeps in-frame clones, though not all of them. Altogether 45,000 to 70,000 clones are present, roughly four fifths being singletons, with the ten largest covering 8.2%. Sequencing used peripheral blood. These TCRs come from a woman of 80 years or more with acute or convalescent COVID-19.

The chain combines TRBV5-1 with TRBJ1-4; TRBD1 matches 12 bases. The CDR3 runs to 15 residues. V was pared by 5 bases and J by 8 bases, with 7 bases of the junction left unmatched. Germline assignment: CDR1 SGHRS and CDR2 YFSETQ. The CDR3 spells CASSSGQGAGEKLFF. The CDR3 nucleotides are TGCGCCAGCAGTTCGGGACAGGGGGCAGGGGAAAAACTGTTTTTT. Based on the CDR3 plus reference TRBV5-1 and TRBJ1-4, the full variable domain is KAGVTQTPRYLIKTRGQQVTLSCSPISGHRSVSWYQQTPGQGLQFLFEYFSETQRNKGNFPGRFSGRQFSNSRSEMNVSTLELGDSALYLCASSSGQGAGEKLFFGSGTQLSVL.

The rearrangement joins TRBV9 to TRBJ2-2, with 9 bases fitting TRBD1. Germline loops: CDR1 SGDLS, CDR2 YYNGEE. V shed 2 bases, J shed 7 bases, and the junction held 6 bases outside the gene matches. The CDR3 has 15 residues. CDR3 loop: CASSVLQGAGGELFF. In DNA, the CDR3 is TGTGCCAGCAGCGTTTTACAGGGGGCGGGCGGGGAGCTGTTTTTT.

The rearrangement uses TRBV3-1 (or the pseudogene TRBV3-2) and TRBJ1-2; tentative D call: TRBD1 (5 bases). Germline CDR1 LGHDT, CDR2 YNNKEL (reference sequence). V shed 3 bases and J shed 5 bases, with 10 bases lying between them. The CDR3 sequence is 13 residues long. The CDR3, as DNA: TGTGCCAGCAGCCAGACAGCCTCTTATGGCTACACCTTC. Translated, it gives CASSQTASYGYTF.

V gene TRBV19 combines with J gene TRBJ2-7, with TRBD1 identical over 7 bases. The CDR3 totals 14 residues. Unmatched junction bases numbered 7, after V lost 4 bases and J lost 4 bases. Germline V gives CDR1 LNHDA, CDR2 SQIVND (reference sequence). CDR3 nucleotides: TGTGCCAGTAGTAGGACAGGAAATTCGTACGAGCAGTACTTC. Translation gives CASSRTGNSYEQYF.

A note on this clone: An end of the junction differs from the germline gene, which may be a read error. The rearrangement links TRBV18 to TRBJ1-1, with TRBD1 as a possible D gene (6 bases). The CDR3 is 13 residues long. Germline loops: CDR1 KGHSH, CDR2 LQKENI. The DNA for the CDR3 is TGTGCCAGCCAGGGGCTCGTGAAAACTGAAGCTTTCTTT. Translation gives CASQGLVKTEAFF.

V is TRBV19 and J is TRBJ2-1; TRBD2 matches 11 bases. Germline values: CDR1 LNHDA, CDR2 SQIVND (reference sequence). J lost 9 bases, V lost 2 bases, and 12 bases had no gene match. There are 17 residues in the CDR3. The CDR3 sequence is CASSIYTGTSGPVEQFF. CDR3 in DNA: TGTGCCAGTAGTATATATACCGGGACTAGCGGCCCGGTTGAGCAGTTCTTC.

The chain carries TRBV9 and TRBJ2-2, with 7 bases that match TRBD1. J lost 2 bases, V lost 5 bases, and 3 bases had no gene match. CDR1 and CDR2 (germline): SGDLS, YYNGEE. This CDR3 is built from 14 residues. CDR3 in amino acids: CASRTGQNTGELFF. The CDR3 DNA reads TGTGCCAGCAGGACAGGGCAAAACACCGGGGAGCTGTTTTTT.

This clone was detected once. The chain has TRBV6-5 and TRBJ2-7; 8 nucleotides line up with TRBD2. V lost 4 bases, J lost 2 bases, and 4 bases stayed unmatched. Germline V lookup: CDR1 MNHEY, CDR2 SVGAGI. The CDR3 contains 14 residues. The chain's CDR3 is CASSLRGGPYEQYF. The CDR3 DNA follows: TGTGCCAGCAGTTTACGGGGGGGCCCCTACGAGCAGTACTTC.

This clone is a singleton in its sample. The genes are TRBV5-1 and TRBJ2-3; 9 bases fit TRBD2. This CDR3 is 14 amino acids long. V trimming: 7 bases; J trimming: 2 bases; junction bases outside the gene matches: 5. Germline CDR1 SGHRS, CDR2 YFSETQ. The CDR3 nucleotides read TGCGCCAGCCGCGGGGGGGCCTACACAGATACGCAGTATTTT. It is translated as CASRGGAYTDTQYF.

V usage is TRBV10-3 and J usage is TRBJ2-5; TRBD1 is a possible D gene (6 bases). Per germline, CDR1 ENHRY and CDR2 SYGVKD. CDR3 length: 14 residues. CDR3 coding DNA: TGTTCCACAGCCCTGACAGGCGGCCAAGAGACCCAGTACTTC. Protein: CSTALTGGQETQYF.

This chain connects TRBV6-4 to TRBJ2-2; TRBD1 matches 8 bases. V dropped 5 bases and J dropped 0; count of bases not matched to a gene: 8. Germline CDR1 is MRHNA and CDR2 is SNTAGT. The CDR3 contains 17 residues. For the CDR3, the DNA is TGTGCCAGCAGTCGTGCCGGGACAGGTTCGAACACCGGGGAGCTGTTTTTT. The encoded protein is CASSRAGTGSNTGELFF.

The chain joins TRBV5-6 to TRBJ2-7, with a weak D call TRBD2 (7 bases). Trimming removed 1 base at V and 4 bases at J, with 9 bases between. Per germline, CDR1 SGHDT and CDR2 YYEEEE. The CDR3 runs to 13 residues. CDR3 sequence reads: CASSLRGGYEQYF. The CDR3 bases are TGTGCCAGCAGCTTGAGGGGGGGATACGAGCAGTACTTC.

The count of this clone is one. The gene calls are TRBV29-1 and TRBJ2-1, with 8 bases matching TRBD2. The V gene's germline CDR1 is SQVTM and CDR2 ANQGSEA. Trimming at V came to 7 bases and at J to 6 bases, leaving 11 bases not matched to a gene. This CDR3 contains 14 residues. CDR3 sequence: CSANTGGVGNEQFF. CDR3 in DNA: TGCAGCGCAAATACGGGGGGGGTCGGCAATGAGCAGTTCTTC.

The J gene is TRBJ1-2, the V gene TRBV11-2; the match to TRBD1 covers 10 bases. Germline V gene lookup returns CDR1 SGHAT and CDR2 FQNNGV. CDR3 size: 13 residues. V was pared by 3 bases and J by 8 bases, with 3 bases of the junction left unmatched. The CDR3 DNA reads as TGTGCCAGCAGCTTGGGACAGGGGTTAGGCTACACCTTC. It translates to CASSLGQGLGYTF.

V and J are TRBV5-4 and TRBJ2-5; D perhaps matches TRBD2 (6 bases). The ends were cut back, 2 bases at V and 5 bases at J, with 10 bases in the middle. The CDR3 spans 13 residues. Germline V gene lookup returns CDR1 SGHNT and CDR2 YYREEE (reference sequence). The CDR3, as DNA: TGTGCCAGCAGCTTCCGGGACTCTGAGACCCAGTACTTC. Translated: CASSFRDSETQYF. The entire variable domain, with the rest obtained from reference TRBV5-4 and TRBJ2-5, is as follows: ETGVTQSPTHLIKTRGQQVTLRCSSQSGHNTVSWYQQALGQGPQFIFQYYREEENGRGNFPPRFSGLQFPNYSSELNVNALELDDSALYLCASSFRDSETQYFGPGTRLLVL.

The V gene is TRBV18, the J gene TRBJ2-7; perhaps TRBD1 as D (8 bases). Germline V gives CDR1 KGHSH, CDR2 LQKENI. The CDR3 covers 14 residues. V was shortened by 6 bases and J by 3 bases, with 15 bases between the two germline ends. CDR3 protein: CASSQQGGVYEQYF. CDR3 sequence (DNA): TGTGCCAGCTCCCAACAGGGGGGGGTCTACGAGCAGTACTTC.

This rearrangement joins TRBV10-3 to TRBJ2-7; TRBD1 is a possible D gene (6 bases). Germline values: CDR1 ENHRY, CDR2 SYGVKD. V lost 4 bases and J 7 bases, leaving 17 bases between the germline ends. The CDR3 spans 14 residues. The CDR3 nucleotides are TGTGCCATCAGTGTAGAAGACTCCCAGGGGGAGCAGTACTTC. Amino acids: CAISVEDSQGEQYF.

In this sample, this clone turned up a few times. The rearrangement joins TRBV5-1 to TRBJ2-3; D not resolved. Looked up from germline, CDR1 is SGHRS and CDR2 is YFSETQ. CDR3 length: 14 amino acids. V lost 0 bases, J lost 2 bases, and 7 bases lay in between. The CDR3 bases are TGCGCCAGCAGCTTGGATCAGGACACAGATACGCAGTATTTT. It translates to CASSLDQDTDTQYF.

The rearrangement links TRBV12-3 or TRBV12-4 to TRBJ2-7; TRBD2 matches at 7 bases. Losses at the gene ends were 3 bases for V and 6 bases for J; bases not matched to a gene: 5. This CDR3 is 13 amino acids long. This CDR3 is CASSLGGFSEQYF. DNA for the CDR3: TGTGCCAGCAGTTTGGGAGGGTTTAGCGAGCAGTACTTC.

The chain recombines TRBV19 with TRBJ2-1; 9 bases are shared with TRBD2. In germline, CDR1 is LNHDA, CDR2 SQIVND (reference sequence). This CDR3 has 15 residues. Trimming at V came to 3 bases and at J to 10 bases, leaving 10 bases not matched to a gene. The CDR3 protein is CASSMMASGNGEQFF. The CDR3 region has the DNA TGTGCCAGTAGTATGATGGCTAGCGGGAATGGGGAGCAGTTCTTC.

The chain carries TRBV10-3 and TRBJ2-7, with 8 bases lining up with TRBD1. The junction had 9 bases not matched to a gene; V was cut back by 2 bases and J by 6 bases. Germline-derived CDR1 and CDR2 are ENHRY and SYGVKD. CDR3 length: 15 residues. CDR3 amino acids: CAISETGQGILEQYF. CDR3 in DNA: TGTGCCATCAGTGAGACCGGACAGGGAATCCTCGAGCAGTACTTC.